This T cell receptor (beta chain) appears in the sequencing data of a study of regulatory T cells in long-lasting Graves disease. Study results and limitations: Under persistent disease, TRBV28, TRBJ1-2 and TRBJ2-5 were used preferentially.

In this sample, this clonotype turned up a few times. What it recognizes is unknown. Time point reported: persistent/refractory GD, antithyroid drugs over 5 years with positive TRAb. PBMC-derived RNA was used for the TCR library. Germline assignment: CDR1 MNHEY and CDR2 SMNVEV (reference sequence). CDR3 size: 16 residues. The V segment lost 4 bases and the J segment 3 bases; nucleotides outside the gene matches: 12. Building of the TCR beta libraries involved iRepertoire HTBI primers and Arm-PCR of CDR3 regions. TCRdb analysed the multiplex PCR reads with MiXCR anew, one entry per CDR3 protein. The sample carries 400,000 to 450,000 distinct CDR3 sequences, around a quarter recorded once.

The gene calls are TRBV27 and TRBJ2-7, with 7 bases that match TRBD2. Material: peripheral blood mononuclear cells (PBMCs), obtained when the disease was refractory, from a patient treated with antithyroid drugs. This receptor was obtained from a female donor with Graves disease. CDR3 in DNA: TGTGCCAGCAGTTCGCTCTCCGGGACTACCATCTACGAGCAGTACTTC. Residues: CASSSLSGTTIYEQYF.